The entry that follows covers one TCR beta chain sequence. One junction end disagrees with the germline gene, perhaps due to a read error. Sequenced by immunoSEQ multiplex PCR; TCRdb stores in-frame clones only, minus some. In the table there are some 30,000 clones, roughly 87% of which are singletons. This record comes from a study of control samples from healthy donors and cancer patients. In germline, CDR1 is MNHEY, CDR2 SVGAGI. The CDR3 is made up of 12 amino acids. V gene TRBV6-5 combines with J gene TRBJ2-1; no firm D call. The specimen sequenced was formalin-fixed, paraffin-embedded tissue. This clonotype originated in a female donor with melanoma. CDR3 loop: CASSLRVNKQFF. As DNA, the CDR3 is TGTGCCAGCAGTCTTCGGGTCAATAAGCAGTTCTTC.